This entry lists 25 T cell receptor beta chains sequenced from one sample in a study of T-cell memory formation after mild COVID-19. TCRdb redid the calling of the 5' RACE reads with MiXCR, one entry per CDR3 protein. The sample lists 90,000 to 120,000 distinct CDR3 sequences, about 15% seen once, with about 39% in the top ten. Sequences were obtained from PBMCs or a T cell subset sorted from them (not recorded which). Receptor source: a man younger than 35 who had mild COVID-19 (a few samples of this study predate the infection). Cell type and time point are not known.

The chain links TRBV9 to TRBJ2-7; D unclear. This CDR3 is 15 amino acids long. V was shortened by 0 bases and J by 5 bases, with 15 bases between the two germline ends. The germline V gene has CDR1 SGDLS and CDR2 YYNGEE. The CDR3, as DNA: TGTGCCAGCAGCGTAGAAGGGTCAGGTGGAGACGAGCAGTACTTC. Protein product: CASSVEGSGGDEQYF.

This clonotype has only a few counts. The V call is TRBV7-9, the J call TRBJ2-3; weak D call: TRBD1 (6 bases). The V end lost 2 bases, the J end lost 4 bases, and 16 bases lay between the germline ends. The CDR3 totals 16 residues. Germline V lookup: CDR1 SEHNR, CDR2 FQNEAQ (reference sequence). CDR3 in amino acids: CASSLLGRPGADTQYF. For the CDR3, the DNA is TGTGCCAGCAGCTTACTCGGCAGGCCAGGGGCAGATACGCAGTATTTT. Full variable domain (remainder filled in from reference TRBV7-9 and TRBJ2-3): DTGVSQNPRHKITKRGQNVTFRCDPISEHNRLYWYRQTLGQGPEFLTYFQNEAQLEKSRLLSDRFSAERPKGSFSTLEIQRTEQGDSAMYLCASSLLGRPGADTQYFGPGTRLTVL.

This clonotype was seen many times. The chain uses TRBV29-1 and TRBJ2-6; D call uncertain. Germline values: CDR1 SQVTM, CDR2 ANQGSEA. CDR3 length equals 13 residues. V lost 4 bases and J lost 1, with 5 bases in between. The CDR3 DNA reads TGCAGCGTTGCGGTTTCTGGGGCCAACGTCCTGACTTTC. The encoded protein is CSVAVSGANVLTF.

This sequence joins TRBV29-1 and TRBJ1-2, with TRBD1 as a possible D gene (5 bases). Trimming took off 4 bases at V and 4 bases at J, with 10 bases between the two ends. This CDR3 contains 12 residues. Looked up from germline, CDR1 is SQVTM and CDR2 is ANQGSEA. The CDR3 nucleotides read TGCAGCGTTGGGGGGGGTTTCTATGGCTACACCTTC. Protein: CSVGGGFYGYTF.

This clonotype appeared many times. This chain uses TRBV6-2 or TRBV6-3 with TRBJ2-2; maybe TRBD2 (5 bases). The CDR3 covers 16 residues. V lost 7 bases, J lost 1 base, and 16 bases lay in between. Germline assignment: CDR1 MNHEY and CDR2 SVGEGT. DNA of the CDR3: TGTGCCAGCAACTTACTAGGGAGACGGAACACCGGGGAGCTGTTTTTT. Its protein is CASNLLGRRNTGELFF.

This clonotype was picked up a small number of times. CDR3 in DNA: TGCGCCAGCAGCCAATCTAGGTGGACTGAAGCTTTCTTT. Residues: CASSQSRWTEAFF. The chain combines TRBV4-3 with TRBJ1-1; D unclear. V was cut by 2 bases and J by 5 bases, with 9 bases left in between. The germline CDR1 and CDR2 sequences are LGHNA and YSLEER. CDR3 length: 13 amino acids.

The chain is built from TRBV27 and TRBJ2-7; TRBD1 agrees at 12 bases. Germline trimming cut 6 bases from V and 7 bases from J; bases unmatched to any gene: 4. Germline V lookup: CDR1 MNHEY, CDR2 SMNVEV (reference sequence). The CDR3 spans 13 residues. The CDR3, as DNA: TGTGCCAGCAGGGGGACAGGGGGCGGTGAGCAGTACTTC. It is translated as CASRGTGGGEQYF.

This clonotype was counted ten times or more. This sequence joins TRBV4-3 and TRBJ2-1; D call uncertain. Germline lookup yields CDR1 LGHNA and CDR2 YSLEER. V was trimmed by 1 base and J by 1 base, leaving 14 bases between them. The CDR3 sequence is 17 residues long. CDR3 amino acids: CASSQVQTPTSYNEQFF. CDR3 DNA: TGCGCCAGCAGCCAAGTCCAGACTCCGACTTCCTACAATGAGCAGTTCTTC.

The chain combines TRBV7-9 with TRBJ2-7; 7 positions match TRBD1. The CDR3 consists of 12 residues. Trimming cost V 5 bases and J 9 bases; bases outside gene matches: 7. CDR1 is SEHNR and CDR2 is FQNEAQ in the germline V gene (reference sequence). The CDR3 here is CASSPTGNVQYF. As DNA, the CDR3 is TGTGCCAGCAGCCCGACAGGGAATGTGCAGTACTTC.

The chain uses TRBV7-9 and TRBJ2-1, with a weak D call TRBD2 (5 bases). Germline CDR1 is SEHNR and CDR2 is FQNEAQ (reference sequence). Trimming took off 6 bases at V and 9 bases at J, with 15 bases between the two ends. The CDR3 contains 13 residues. CDR3 sequence reads: CASRYESGSEQFF. The CDR3 DNA follows: TGTGCCAGCAGGTATGAGTCGGGGAGTGAGCAGTTCTTC.

CDR3: CSAIGLANTGELFF. In DNA, the CDR3 is TGCAGTGCTATAGGACTAGCCAACACCGGGGAGCTGTTTTTT. The genes are TRBV20-1 and TRBJ2-2; 8 nucleotides align to TRBD2. This CDR3 has 14 residues. CDR1 is DFQATT and CDR2 is SNEGSKA in the germline V gene (reference sequence). V was clipped by 4 bases and J by 2 bases; unmatched bases: 3.

This clonotype was detected ten times or more. The chain joins TRBV9 to TRBJ1-5; a possible D gene is TRBD1 (5 bases). Germline CDR1 is SGDLS and CDR2 is YYNGEE. The CDR3 spans 15 residues. Trimming left V 3 bases short and J 9 bases short, with 19 bases between. The CDR3 here is CASSEGEQESWPQHF. DNA for the CDR3: TGTGCCAGCAGCGAGGGAGAACAGGAGAGCTGGCCCCAGCATTTT.

This clonotype occurred a few times. V and J are TRBV12-3 or TRBV12-4 and TRBJ2-3; 14 bases fit TRBD2. Losses at the gene ends were 6 bases for V and 2 bases for J; bases not matched to a gene: 4. There are 16 residues in the CDR3. Written as DNA, the CDR3 is TGTGCCAGCAGCGGACTAGCGGGGGGCCTCACAGATACGCAGTATTTT. Translation: CASSGLAGGLTDTQYF.

This clonotype was seen a few times. The rearrangement joins TRBV4-2 to TRBJ1-1; D not resolved. CDR3 size: 15 residues. Germline V gives CDR1 LGHNA, CDR2 YNFKEQ. V was clipped by 1 base and J by 1 base, with 10 bases between them. CDR3 amino acids: CASSQAMAANTEAFF. The CDR3 DNA reads as TGTGCCAGCAGCCAAGCCATGGCAGCGAACACTGAAGCTTTCTTT.

This clonotype was recorded many times. The gene calls are TRBV7-9 and TRBJ2-2; no firm D call. The V end lost 5 bases, the J end lost 9 bases, and 10 bases lay between the germline ends. The CDR3 is 12 amino acids. Germline V gene data show CDR1 as SEHNR and CDR2 as FQNEAQ (reference sequence). The CDR3 DNA reads TGTGCCAGCAGCGTACTTAGCCGGGAGCTGTTTTTT. This encodes CASSVLSRELFF.

This clonotype has more than one count but fewer than ten. The CDR3 DNA reads as TGCGCCAGCAGCCAAACTCCAGGGGGCAACGAGCAGTACGTC. Its translation is CASSQTPGGNEQYV. This chain connects TRBV4-1 to TRBJ2-7, with 8 bases aligning to TRBD1. V dropped 2 bases and J dropped 5; count of bases not matched to a gene: 5. Germline V gene lookup returns CDR1 MGHRA and CDR2 YSYEKL. This CDR3 has 14 residues.

This clonotype occurred many times. This chain links TRBV4-2 with TRBJ2-1, with 8 positions matching TRBD2. Germline V gives CDR1 LGHNA, CDR2 YNFKEQ. There are 16 residues in the CDR3. V was pared by 0 bases and J by 3 bases, with 4 bases of the junction left unmatched. CDR3 protein: CASSQESSGGYNEQFF. CDR3 sequence (DNA): TGTGCCAGCAGCCAAGAGTCCAGCGGGGGCTACAATGAGCAGTTCTTC.

This chain links TRBV7-9 with TRBJ1-2; D perhaps matches TRBD1 (6 bases). The CDR3 contains 12 residues. Germline lookup yields CDR1 SEHNR and CDR2 FQNEAQ (reference sequence). The V end was cut by 6 bases, the J end by 7 bases, with 12 bases between. The CDR3 sequence is CASRAQGLGYTF. DNA of the CDR3: TGTGCCAGCAGGGCCCAGGGGCTTGGCTACACCTTC.

The rearrangement links TRBV9 to TRBJ2-2; D possibly matches TRBD1 or TRBD2 (5 bases each). The germline V gene has CDR1 SGDLS and CDR2 YYNGEE. Trimming stripped 3 bases from V and 5 bases from J, with 20 bases between. CDR3 length: 17 amino acids. Here the CDR3 DNA reads TGTGCCAGCAGCGCATACAAGAGGGGCCCCGATACCGGGGAGCTGTTTTTT. Amino acids: CASSAYKRGPDTGELFF. The full variable domain, completed using reference TRBV9 and TRBJ2-2, is DSGVTQTPKHLITATGQRVTLRCSPRSGDLSVYWYQQSLDQGLQFLIQYYNGEERAKGNILERFSAQQFPDLHSELNLSSLELGDSALYFCASSAYKRGPDTGELFFGEGSRLTVL.

The chain uses TRBV29-1 and TRBJ1-1; D gene uncertain. Trimming stripped 4 bases from V and 0 bases from J, with 12 bases between. This CDR3 has 14 residues. The germline CDR1 and CDR2 sequences are SQVTM and ANQGSEA. The chain's CDR3 is CSVAPDGLNTEAFF. In DNA form, the CDR3 reads TGCAGCGTTGCTCCTGACGGGTTGAACACTGAAGCTTTCTTT.

This clonotype was seen ten or more times. The CDR3 nucleotides are TGTGCCAGTAGTTCCGGGGACGTCGCGTTCGTTAAAGAGACCCAGTACTTC. It specifies CASSSGDVAFVKETQYF. The chain joins TRBV19 to TRBJ2-5; D tentatively reads TRBD1 or TRBD2 (5 bases each). The CDR3 loop spans 17 amino acids. The V gene's germline CDR1 is LNHDA and CDR2 SQIVND (reference sequence). The V gene lost 5 bases and the J gene lost 3 bases, with 22 bases spanning the gap.

CDR3 in DNA: TGTGCCAGCTTGACAGGGAACACTGAAGCTTTCTTT. Translation: CASLTGNTEAFF. The chain is built from TRBV6-2 or TRBV6-3 and TRBJ1-1; TRBD1 is a possible D gene (6 bases). V lost 8 bases and J 1 base, leaving 8 bases between the germline ends. The CDR3 spans 12 residues. Germline V gene lookup returns CDR1 MNHEY and CDR2 SVGEGT.

The chain couples TRBV20-1 to TRBJ2-1; D possibly corresponds to TRBD1 (8 bases). Deletions cut 3 bases from V and 8 bases from J, with 20 bases between. This CDR3 has 15 amino acids. In germline, CDR1 is DFQATT, CDR2 SNEGSKA (reference sequence). The CDR3 loop is CSASRGRGTHYEQFF. The CDR3 bases are TGCAGTGCTAGCAGGGGGCGGGGGACCCACTATGAGCAGTTCTTC.

There are a few counts of this clonotype. The chain combines TRBV6-6 with TRBJ1-2; D is ambiguous. The CDR3 consists of 13 residues. Looked up from germline, CDR1 is MNHNY and CDR2 is SVGAGI (reference sequence). V was cut by 5 bases and J by 7 bases, with 14 bases left in between. Written as DNA, the CDR3 is TGTGCCAGCAGTCTCACCAGTTGGTCTGGCTACACCTTC. As protein: CASSLTSWSGYTF.

This clonotype turned up a few times. The rearrangement links TRBV7-2 to TRBJ2-3, with 7 bases fitting TRBD2. V was pared by 4 bases and J by 5 bases, with 3 bases of the junction left unmatched. Germline V gives CDR1 SGHTA, CDR2 FQGNSA. This CDR3 is 13 amino acids long. In DNA, the CDR3 is TGTGCCAGCAGCTGGGGGGGTATAGATACGCAGTATTTT. Protein sequence: CASSWGGIDTQYF.